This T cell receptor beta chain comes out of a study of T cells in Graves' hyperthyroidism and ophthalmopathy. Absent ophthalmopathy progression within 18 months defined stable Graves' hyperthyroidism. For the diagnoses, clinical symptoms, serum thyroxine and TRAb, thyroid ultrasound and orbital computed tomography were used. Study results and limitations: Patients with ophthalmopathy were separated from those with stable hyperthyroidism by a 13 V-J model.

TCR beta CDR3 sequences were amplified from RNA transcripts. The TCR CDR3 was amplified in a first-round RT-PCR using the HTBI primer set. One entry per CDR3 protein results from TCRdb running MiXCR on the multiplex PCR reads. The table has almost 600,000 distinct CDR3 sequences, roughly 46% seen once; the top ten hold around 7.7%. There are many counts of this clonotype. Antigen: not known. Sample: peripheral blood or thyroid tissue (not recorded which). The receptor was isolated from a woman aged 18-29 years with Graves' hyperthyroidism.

CDR3 amino acids: CASRSSSGSKSWQYF. The CDR3 DNA follows: TGTGCCAGCAGGTCGTCCAGCGGGAGTAAGAGCTGGCAGTACTTC. The V gene is TRBV6-1, the J gene TRBJ2-7; 8 nucleotides line up with TRBD2. The germline V gene has CDR1 MNHNS and CDR2 SASEGT. V gave up 6 bases and J gave up 9 bases; unmatched junction bases: 16. This CDR3 spans 15 amino acids.